Detailed here is one T cell receptor beta chain. Its antigen is not known. The record originates from a study of vaccination effects on CD4 cells after COVID-19. Here immunoSEQ multiplex PCR was the method, and the copy in TCRdb shows in-frame clones only, minus some. The data hold around 68,000 clones, with under 90% observed a single time. The CDR3 is 17 amino acids. The V gene's germline CDR1 is SGHTA and CDR2 FQGNSA. V lost 4 bases and J lost 0, with 16 bases in between. Using viral peptide pools, the ViraFEST assay grew out antigen-specific CD4+ T cells prior to sequencing. Isolation of CD4+ T cells took place after about ten days of culture. The study found no prior SARS-CoV-2 infection in the vaccine recipients, who tested negative for nucleocapsid antibodies.

The TCR was taken from a human donor who received a COVID-19 vaccine. The sample consisted of CD4+ T cells from PBMCs cultured with SARS-CoV-2 spike peptides, taken before COVID-19 vaccination. The V and J genes are TRBV7-2 and TRBJ1-3; perhaps TRBD1 as D (5 bases). This CDR3 reads CASSYYGTPNSGNTIYF. For the CDR3, the DNA is TGTGCCAGCAGCTACTACGGGACCCCAAACTCTGGAAACACCATATATTTT. Variable domain in full (rest from reference TRBV7-2 and TRBJ1-3): GAGVSQSPSNKVTEKGKDVELRCDPISGHTALYWYRQSLGQGLEFLIYFQGNSAPDKSGLPSDRFSAERTGGSVSTLTIQRTQQEDSAVYLCASSYYGTPNSGNTIYFGEGSWLTVV.